The T cell receptor beta chain described here comes from a study of blood T cells in healthy people across ages. Broader study findings: Higher diversity, along with more naive CD4+ cells, distinguished long-lived donors from aged donors. Shifts in expanded clonotypes may have been confounded by donor CMV status, which was unknown. Without sorted subsets, naive and antigen-experienced compartments could not be conclusively compared.

Notes on this clonotype: Its target is unknown.

Sample-barcoded 5' priming and a J-beta primer mix drove a second PCR of 7 to 11 cycles. One entry per CDR3 protein results from TCRdb running MiXCR on the 5' RACE reads. Among approximately 730,000 distinct CDR3 sequences listed, approximately 53% were seen once. CDR3 length: 18 amino acids. Germline CDR1 is KGHSH and CDR2 is LQKENI. J was trimmed by 4 bases and V by 3 bases; bases with no gene match: 13. Material: blood. The rearrangement links TRBV18 to TRBJ2-1, with TRBD2 matching 9 bases. The TCR sequence derives from a man older than 75 in good health. The CDR3: CASSPLTAGGSSYNEQFF. DNA of the CDR3: TGTGCCAGCTCACCCTTAACGGCGGGAGGGTCTTCATACAATGAGCAGTTCTTC.